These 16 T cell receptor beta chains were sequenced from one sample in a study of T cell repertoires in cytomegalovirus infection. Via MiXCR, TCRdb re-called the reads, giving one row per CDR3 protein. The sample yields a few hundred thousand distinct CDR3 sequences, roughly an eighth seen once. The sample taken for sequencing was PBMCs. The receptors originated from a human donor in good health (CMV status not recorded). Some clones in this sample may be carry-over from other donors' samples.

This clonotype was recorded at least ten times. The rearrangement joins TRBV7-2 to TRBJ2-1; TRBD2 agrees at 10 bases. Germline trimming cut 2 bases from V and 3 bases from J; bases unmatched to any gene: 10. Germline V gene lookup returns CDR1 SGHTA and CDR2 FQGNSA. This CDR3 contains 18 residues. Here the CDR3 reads CASSLYPLASGGYNEQFF. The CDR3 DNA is TGTGCCAGCAGCTTATACCCCCTGGCTAGCGGGGGCTACAATGAGCAGTTCTTC. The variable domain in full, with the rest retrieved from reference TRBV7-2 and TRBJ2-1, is GAGVSQSPSNKVTEKGKDVELRCDPISGHTALYWYRQSLGQGLEFLIYFQGNSAPDKSGLPSDRFSAERTGGSVSTLTIQRTQQEDSAVYLCASSLYPLASGGYNEQFFGPGTRLTVL.

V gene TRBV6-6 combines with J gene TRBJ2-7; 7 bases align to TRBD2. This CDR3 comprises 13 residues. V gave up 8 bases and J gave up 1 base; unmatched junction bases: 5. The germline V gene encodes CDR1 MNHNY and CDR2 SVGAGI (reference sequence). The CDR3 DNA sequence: TGTGCCAGCGAGGGAGGGCCTTCCTACGAGCAGTACTTC. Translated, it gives CASEGGPSYEQYF.

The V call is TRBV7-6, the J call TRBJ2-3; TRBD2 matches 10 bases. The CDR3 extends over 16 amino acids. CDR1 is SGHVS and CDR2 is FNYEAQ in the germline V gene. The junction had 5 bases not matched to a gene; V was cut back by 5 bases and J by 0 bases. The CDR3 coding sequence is TGTGCCAGCAGCCCGACTAGCGGGTCTAGCACAGATACGCAGTATTTT. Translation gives CASSPTSGSSTDTQYF.

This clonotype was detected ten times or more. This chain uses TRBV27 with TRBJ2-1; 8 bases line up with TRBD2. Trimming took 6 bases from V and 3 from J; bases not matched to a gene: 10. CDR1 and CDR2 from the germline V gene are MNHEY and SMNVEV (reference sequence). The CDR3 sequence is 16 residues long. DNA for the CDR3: TGTGCCAGCAGACCCGGGGGGGCCTTAGGCTACAATGAGCAGTTCTTC. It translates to CASRPGGALGYNEQFF.

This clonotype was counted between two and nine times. CDR3 residues: CASSYGVVYNEQFF. Here the CDR3 DNA reads TGTGCCAGCAGTTACGGCGTGGTATACAATGAGCAGTTCTTC. The V gene is TRBV6-2 or TRBV6-3, the J gene TRBJ2-1; D is unclear. The ends were cut back, 2 bases at V and 4 bases at J, with 9 bases in the middle. The CDR3 is 14 residues long. CDR1 and CDR2 (germline): MNHEY, SVGEGT.

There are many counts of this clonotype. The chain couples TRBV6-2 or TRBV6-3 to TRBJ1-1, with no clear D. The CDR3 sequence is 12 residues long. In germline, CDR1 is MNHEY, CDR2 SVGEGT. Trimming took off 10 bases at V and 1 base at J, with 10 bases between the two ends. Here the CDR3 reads CATRARNTEAFF. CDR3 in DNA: TGTGCCACACGGGCAAGGAACACTGAAGCTTTCTTT.

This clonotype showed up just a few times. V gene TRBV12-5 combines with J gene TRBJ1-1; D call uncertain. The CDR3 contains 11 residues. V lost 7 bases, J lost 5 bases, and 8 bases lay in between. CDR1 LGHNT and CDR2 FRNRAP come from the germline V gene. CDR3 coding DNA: TGTGCTAGTGCTTGGTCTACTGAAGCTTTCTTT. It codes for CASAWSTEAFF.

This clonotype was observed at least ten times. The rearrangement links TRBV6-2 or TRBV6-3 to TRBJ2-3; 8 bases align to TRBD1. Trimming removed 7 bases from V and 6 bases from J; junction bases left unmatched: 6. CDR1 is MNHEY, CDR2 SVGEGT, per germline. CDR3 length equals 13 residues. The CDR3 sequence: CASKYWTGDTQYF. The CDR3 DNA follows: TGTGCCAGCAAATACTGGACAGGGGATACGCAGTATTTT.

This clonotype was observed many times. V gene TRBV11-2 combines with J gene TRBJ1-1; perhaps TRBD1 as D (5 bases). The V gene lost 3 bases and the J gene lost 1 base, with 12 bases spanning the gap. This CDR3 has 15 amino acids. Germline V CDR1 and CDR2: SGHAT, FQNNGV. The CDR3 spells CASSFGGVGNTEAFF. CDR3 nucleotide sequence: TGTGCCAGCAGCTTTGGGGGGGTCGGGAACACTGAAGCTTTCTTT.

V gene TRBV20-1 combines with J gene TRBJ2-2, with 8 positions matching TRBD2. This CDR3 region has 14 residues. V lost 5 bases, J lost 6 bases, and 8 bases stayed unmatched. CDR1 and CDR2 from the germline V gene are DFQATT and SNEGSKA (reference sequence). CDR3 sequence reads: CSAHGGGDSGELFF. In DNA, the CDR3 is TGCAGTGCTCACGGGGGGGGGGATTCCGGGGAGCTGTTTTTT.

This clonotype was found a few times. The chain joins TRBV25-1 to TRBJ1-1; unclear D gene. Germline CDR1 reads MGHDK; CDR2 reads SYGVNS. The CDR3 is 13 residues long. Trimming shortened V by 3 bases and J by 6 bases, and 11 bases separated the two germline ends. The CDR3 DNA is TGTGCCAGCAGTGACCCCCACATTTCTGAAGCTTTCTTT. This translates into CASSDPHISEAFF.

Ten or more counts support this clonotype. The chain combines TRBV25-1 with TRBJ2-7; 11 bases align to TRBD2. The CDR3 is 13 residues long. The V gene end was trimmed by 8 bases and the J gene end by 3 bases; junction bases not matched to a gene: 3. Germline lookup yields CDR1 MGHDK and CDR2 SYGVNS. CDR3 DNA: TGTGCCAGCCTGGGACTAGCGGACTACGAGCAGTACTTC. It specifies CASLGLADYEQYF.

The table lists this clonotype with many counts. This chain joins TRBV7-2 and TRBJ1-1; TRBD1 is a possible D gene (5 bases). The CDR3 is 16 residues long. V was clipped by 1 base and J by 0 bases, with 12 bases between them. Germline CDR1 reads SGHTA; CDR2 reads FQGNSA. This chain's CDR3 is CASSLVLTAMNTEAFF. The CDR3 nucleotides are TGTGCCAGCAGCTTAGTTCTGACAGCGATGAACACTGAAGCTTTCTTT.

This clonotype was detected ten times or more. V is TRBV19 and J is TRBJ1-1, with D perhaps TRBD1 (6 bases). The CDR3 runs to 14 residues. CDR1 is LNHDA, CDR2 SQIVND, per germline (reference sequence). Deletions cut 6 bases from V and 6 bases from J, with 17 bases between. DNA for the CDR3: TGTGCCAGTAGAAAGCAGGGGCCTGTACCTGAAGCTTTCTTT. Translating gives CASRKQGPVPEAFF.

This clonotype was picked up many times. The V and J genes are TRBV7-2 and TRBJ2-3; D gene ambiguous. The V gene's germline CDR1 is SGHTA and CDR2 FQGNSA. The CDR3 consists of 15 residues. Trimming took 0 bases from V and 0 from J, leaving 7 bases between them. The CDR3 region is CASSLAGPSTDTQYF. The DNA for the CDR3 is TGTGCCAGCAGCTTAGCGGGTCCTAGCACAGATACGCAGTATTTT. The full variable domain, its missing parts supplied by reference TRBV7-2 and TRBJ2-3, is GAGVSQSPSNKVTEKGKDVELRCDPISGHTALYWYRQSLGQGLEFLIYFQGNSAPDKSGLPSDRFSAERTGGSVSTLTIQRTQQEDSAVYLCASSLAGPSTDTQYFGPGTRLTVL.

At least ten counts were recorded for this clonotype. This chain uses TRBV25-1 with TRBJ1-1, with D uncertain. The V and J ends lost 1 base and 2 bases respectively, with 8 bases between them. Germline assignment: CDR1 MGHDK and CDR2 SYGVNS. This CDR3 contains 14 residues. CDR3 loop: CASSESNGNTEAFF. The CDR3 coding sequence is TGTGCCAGCAGTGAATCCAACGGAAACACTGAAGCTTTCTTT.